The subject of this entry is one T cell receptor beta chain. The sample originates from a study of T cell changes during pregnancy in multiple sclerosis. Germline V gene sequence: CDR1 MNHEY, CDR2 SMNVEV (reference sequence). V was clipped by 3 bases and J by 4 bases, with 7 bases between them. The CDR3 has 13 amino acids. Generated by immunoSEQ multiplex PCR, the TCRdb table keeps only in-frame clones and is missing some. The repertoire consists of some 77,000 clones, with under 95% occurring once and the leading ten covering 2.6%. This TCR was recovered from a female donor in good health, enrolled as a control in a pregnancy study. The source was peripheral blood, collected after pregnancy. The J gene is TRBJ1-5, the V gene TRBV27; D remains unclear. CDR3 sequence: CASSFAGNQPQHF. The CDR3 nucleotides are TGTGCCAGCAGTTTCGCAGGTAATCAGCCCCAGCATTTT.